A single sample is the source of the 27 T cell receptor beta chains below, sequenced in a study of shared clonotypes between healthy human individuals. The method was immunoSEQ multiplex PCR; TCRdb's version includes in-frame clones alone and lacks a portion of them. This repertoire shows some 1 million clones, 75% found once; its top ten account for around 1.5%. Sequenced sample: memory CD4+ T cells sorted from blood. As for subset: CD45RA-negative fraction. Receptors originate from a man between 18 and 35 years old in good health.

The V call is TRBV6-5, the J call TRBJ1-5; maybe TRBD1 (5 bases). The length of the CDR3 is 13 residues. Deletions cut 7 bases from V and 5 bases from J, with 12 bases between. CDR1 and CDR2 (germline): MNHEY, SVGAGI. The CDR3 region is CASTWGGDQPQHF. In nucleotides, the CDR3 is TGTGCCAGCACCTGGGGGGGGGATCAGCCCCAGCATTTT.

This clone was seen a single time. This chain joins TRBV6-6 and TRBJ2-3, with D maybe TRBD1 (5 bases). The CDR3 extends over 15 amino acids. Germline V gene sequence: CDR1 MNHNY, CDR2 SVGAGI (reference sequence). V lost 7 bases, J lost 6 bases, and 20 bases lay in between. The CDR3 region is CASTTVARAEDTQYF. The CDR3 DNA reads as TGTGCCAGCACCACGGTAGCCAGGGCCGAGGATACGCAGTATTTT.

The chain is built from TRBV29-1 and TRBJ2-1, with 10 bases aligning to TRBD1. The CDR3 sequence is 13 residues long. J lost 15 bases, V lost 8 bases, and 16 bases had no gene match. CDR1 is SQVTM and CDR2 is ANQGSEA in the germline V gene. CDR3 loop: CSPLDRGKLSGFF. CDR3 coding DNA: TGCAGCCCCCTGGACAGGGGGAAGCTTTCAGGGTTCTTC.

This chain joins TRBV7-2 and TRBJ2-5, with 7 bases lining up with TRBD2. The ends lost 1 base at V and 2 bases at J; junction bases unmatched: 7. Germline V CDR1 and CDR2: SGHTA, FQGNSA. The CDR3 consists of 16 residues. The CDR3 DNA reads TGTGCCAGCAGCTTAGGGGGGTGGGGACTACAAGAGACCCAGTACTTC. The encoded protein is CASSLGGWGLQETQYF.

The chain joins TRBV28 to TRBJ1-2; perhaps TRBD1 as D (5 bases). The germline V and J ends were trimmed by 2 bases and 4 bases, with 11 bases remaining between them. CDR1 is MDHEN and CDR2 is SYDVKM in the germline V gene. The CDR3 extends over 14 amino acids. CDR3 nucleotides: TGTGCCAGCAGTTTAGGGTACAGGACCTATGGCTACACCTTC. It is translated as CASSLGYRTYGYTF.

CDR3 region: CASSQEWENEKLFF. CDR3 nucleotides: TGTGCCAGCAGCCAAGAATGGGAAAATGAAAAACTGTTTTTT. V gene TRBV4-2 combines with J gene TRBJ1-4; D unclear. The CDR3 covers 14 residues. V lost 0 bases and J lost 5, with 7 bases in between. Germline CDR1 and CDR2: LGHNA and YNFKEQ.

The V call is TRBV7-9, the J call TRBJ2-7; tentatively, D is TRBD1 or TRBD2 (5 bases each). V was pared by 3 bases and J by 3 bases, with 15 bases between. The CDR3 is 15 amino acids. The germline gives CDR1 SEHNR, CDR2 FQNEAQ (reference sequence). This CDR3 reads CASSFGDGGVYEQYF. The CDR3 nucleotides are TGTGCCAGCAGCTTTGGGGACGGTGGGGTCTACGAGCAGTACTTC.

Remarks on this clone: Other DNA variants within this sample encode the same CDR3. The chain recombines TRBV10-3 with TRBJ2-3; 8 bases match TRBD2. CDR1 and CDR2 (germline): ENHRY, SYGVKD. The CDR3 has 12 residues. V lost 10 bases and J lost 1; bases outside the gene matches: 1. This chain's CDR3 is CATGGGTDTQYF. The CDR3, as DNA: TGTGCCACGGGGGGGGGCACAGATACGCAGTATTTT.

The rearrangement links TRBV9 to TRBJ1-1; D gene unclear. The CDR3 consists of 14 residues. CDR1 and CDR2 from the germline V gene are SGDLS and YYNGEE. Trimming took 0 bases from V and 5 from J, leaving 11 bases between them. The CDR3: CASSVVPFDTEAFF. Written as DNA, the CDR3 is TGTGCCAGCAGCGTAGTCCCGTTCGATACTGAAGCTTTCTTT.

This chain uses TRBV5-1 with TRBJ2-2, with TRBD1 matching over 8 bases. The CDR3 is 13 residues long. J gave up 6 bases and V 4 bases, and 2 bases lay outside the gene matches. CDR1 is SGHRS, CDR2 YFSETQ, per germline. The CDR3 DNA is TGCGCCAGCAGCCAACAGGGGGCCGGGGAGCTGTTTTTT. Translation gives CASSQQGAGELFF. Filled out from reference TRBV5-1 and TRBJ2-2, the complete variable domain reads KAGVTQTPRYLIKTRGQQVTLSCSPISGHRSVSWYQQTPGQGLQFLFEYFSETQRNKGNFPGRFSGRQFSNSRSEMNVSTLELGDSALYLCASSQQGAGELFFGEGSRLTVL.

The V call is TRBV6-5, the J call TRBJ1-6; perhaps TRBD1 as D (6 bases). This CDR3 is built from 14 residues. V was trimmed by 6 bases and J by 8 bases, leaving 14 bases between them. CDR1 and CDR2 (germline): MNHEY, SVGAGI. The CDR3 bases are TGTGCCAGCAGCAACCTACAGGGTTATTCACCCCTCCACTTT. This encodes CASSNLQGYSPLHF.

CDR3 protein: CASSLERSTQYF. The CDR3 DNA is TGTGCCAGCTCACTTGAAAGGAGTACGCAGTATTTT. V is TRBV18 and J is TRBJ2-3; D is unclear. Germline CDR1 KGHSH, CDR2 LQKENI. Trimming stripped 4 bases from V and 8 bases from J, with 10 bases between. This CDR3 contains 12 residues.

This clone was recorded a few times. The CDR3 sequence is CASSRDGRTDTQYF. The DNA of the CDR3 is TGTGCCAGCAGTCGGGACGGCCGCACAGATACGCAGTATTTT. The gene calls are TRBV6-1 and TRBJ2-3, with D possibly being TRBD1 or TRBD2 (5 bases each). The CDR3 spans 14 residues. The V gene lost 5 bases and the J gene lost 1 base, with 10 bases spanning the gap. Germline CDR1 reads MNHNS; CDR2 reads SASEGT.

CDR3 sequence (DNA): TGTGCCAGCAGTGAAGGACAGGGGAGGAATCAGCCCCAGCATTTT. Translating it yields CASSEGQGRNQPQHF. This chain connects TRBV2 to TRBJ1-5; 8 positions agree with TRBD1. V shed 1 base and J 4 bases; nucleotides not matched to a gene: 3. Germline CDR1 and CDR2: SNHLY and FYNNEI. This CDR3 has 15 amino acids.

J is TRBJ2-7 and V is TRBV7-2, with TRBD2 matching 9 bases. V lost 2 bases and J lost 4; bases outside the gene matches: 6. This CDR3 has 15 amino acids. Germline CDR1 and CDR2: SGHTA and FQGNSA. The CDR3 nucleotides are TGTGCCAGCAGCTTATCGCGGGGGGGCTTTTACGAGCAGTACTTC. This translates into CASSLSRGGFYEQYF.

The CDR3: CASRLYSNQPQHF. CDR3 nucleotides: TGTGCCAGCAGGTTGTATAGCAATCAGCCCCAGCATTTT. J is TRBJ1-5 and V is TRBV6-1; D gene unclear. Trimming shortened V by 6 bases and J by 0 bases, and 6 bases separated the two germline ends. Germline lookup yields CDR1 MNHNS and CDR2 SASEGT. This CDR3 comprises 13 residues.

The chain recombines TRBV28 with TRBJ1-2; 10 bases agree with TRBD1. In germline, CDR1 is MDHEN, CDR2 SYDVKM. The length of the CDR3 is 18 residues. V dropped 7 bases and J dropped 4; count of bases not matched to a gene: 18. The CDR3 region is CASTSGTGDLLALYGYTF. In nucleotides, the CDR3 is TGTGCCAGCACGTCCGGGACAGGGGACTTATTGGCCCTCTATGGCTACACCTTC.

This sequence joins TRBV12-5 and TRBJ1-2, with D uncertain. CDR1 is LGHNT, CDR2 FRNRAP, per germline. The CDR3 covers 17 residues. Trimming took off 1 base at V and 0 bases at J, with 15 bases between the two ends. The CDR3, as DNA: TGTGCTAGTGGTTTGGAACGAATGGCATCCTCTAACTATGGCTACACCTTC. Translating gives CASGLERMASSNYGYTF.

This chain joins TRBV5-1 and TRBJ1-6; D ambiguous. The CDR3 sequence is 13 residues long. Germline values: CDR1 SGHRS, CDR2 YFSETQ. Deletions cut 1 base from V and 8 bases from J, with 7 bases between. In DNA form, the CDR3 reads TGCGCCAGCAGCTTGCTGGGCGATTCACCCCTCCACTTT. It encodes CASSLLGDSPLHF.

This chain joins TRBV10-2 and TRBJ2-1; 9 bases align to TRBD2. In germline, CDR1 is WSHSY, CDR2 SAAADI. V lost 4 bases to trimming and J lost 2 bases; unmatched junction nucleotides: 9. The CDR3 consists of 17 residues. The DNA of the CDR3 is TGCGCCAGCAGTGCTGGAAGCGGGAGGCTCCCCTACAATGAGCAGTTCTTC. It is translated as CASSAGSGRLPYNEQFF.

Comments on this clone: Other nucleotide sequences in the sample specify the same CDR3. V is TRBV5-1 and J is TRBJ2-5; D gene uncertain. This CDR3 has 12 residues. The germline V gene has CDR1 SGHRS and CDR2 YFSETQ. Trimming cost V 2 bases and J 4 bases, with 6 bases left between them. The CDR3 DNA sequence: TGCGCCAGCAGCTTCATTGGAGAGACCCAGTACTTC. Amino acid sequence: CASSFIGETQYF. Full variable domain (outside the CDR3, taken from reference TRBV5-1 and TRBJ2-5): KAGVTQTPRYLIKTRGQQVTLSCSPISGHRSVSWYQQTPGQGLQFLFEYFSETQRNKGNFPGRFSGRQFSNSRSEMNVSTLELGDSALYLCASSFIGETQYFGPGTRLLVL.

The chain has TRBV5-1 and TRBJ2-3; 7 bases are shared with TRBD1. CDR1 is SGHRS, CDR2 YFSETQ, per germline. The junction had 8 bases not matched to a gene; V was cut back by 4 bases and J by 6 bases. The CDR3 runs 14 residues. The DNA of the CDR3 is TGCGCCAGCAGCCTGGGACAGACCCGTGATACGCAGTATTTT. Translating it yields CASSLGQTRDTQYF.

The chain couples TRBV19 to TRBJ2-4; the match to TRBD2 covers 9 bases. The CDR3 is made up of 15 amino acids. Germline CDR1 reads LNHDA; CDR2 reads SQIVND (reference sequence). V was clipped by 7 bases and J by 0 bases; unmatched bases: 4. The CDR3 sequence is CASNEAGGAKNIQYF. The CDR3 DNA follows: TGTGCCAGTAACGAAGCGGGGGGAGCCAAAAACATTCAGTACTTC.

J is TRBJ2-1 and V is TRBV10-3; possible D gene TRBD2, 6 bases. V lost 3 bases and J lost 5, with 11 bases in between. The CDR3 is 14 residues long. CDR1 is ENHRY and CDR2 is SYGVKD in the germline V gene. DNA of the CDR3: TGTGCCATCAGTGATTCCGGAGGGAACAATGAGCAGTTCTTC. This codes for CAISDSGGNNEQFF.

The chain couples TRBV13 to TRBJ1-4; 7 nucleotides agree with TRBD1. The CDR3 has 14 residues. The V gene's germline CDR1 is PRHDT and CDR2 FYEKMQ (reference sequence). Trimming removed 3 bases from V and 4 bases from J; junction bases left unmatched: 2. This CDR3 is CASSLGQRNEKLFF. Here the CDR3 DNA reads TGTGCCAGCAGCTTGGGACAGCGTAATGAAAAACTGTTTTTT.

V usage is TRBV28 and J usage is TRBJ2-1; tentative D call: TRBD2 (7 bases). The CDR3 loop spans 15 amino acids. Trimming took off 3 bases at V and 4 bases at J, with 13 bases between the two ends. Germline loops: CDR1 MDHEN, CDR2 SYDVKM. For the CDR3, the DNA is TGTGCCAGCAGTTTCGAGGGGGGGATTTACAATGAGCAGTTCTTC. Translation: CASSFEGGIYNEQFF.

The chain uses TRBV5-1 and TRBJ2-5, with D possibly being TRBD1 or TRBD2 (6 bases each). The CDR3 runs to 13 residues. Germline V gene data show CDR1 as SGHRS and CDR2 as YFSETQ. V lost 3 bases to trimming and J lost 5 bases, with 11 bases between them. The CDR3 loop reads CASSSGGLETQYF. In nucleotides, the CDR3 is TGCGCCAGCAGCTCCGGGGGCCTCGAGACCCAGTACTTC.